This note documents a single TCR beta chain sequence. Its recognized antigen is unknown. Qualities for individual bases were not recorded, and no much larger clone is one base off. The germline V gene gives CDR1 as SGHTA and CDR2 as FQGNSA. Measured from the cysteine to the phenylalanine, the CDR3 is 15 residues long. The entry retains the CDR3 DNA only, 45 bases that are in frame from base 1. V is shortened by 3 bases, J by 4 bases, and the region joining them spans 13 bases. Participants in the prospective study were enrolled through a virtual design, were aged about 18 to 89 years, and lived in roughly 26 United States geographic areas. To assign participants to cohorts, the prospective study relied on clinical history that participants themselves reported in a screening survey and a study questionnaire. ImmuneRACE Cohort 3 recovered participants were defined by two consecutive negative NP/OP PCR tests, healthcare professional clearance, or symptom resolution. In the prospective study, mobile phlebotomists collected whole blood, serum and a nasopharyngeal or oropharyngeal swab from each participant. Over a 2-month period, participants in the prospective study had the option of providing additional blood draws and questionnaires. Before DNA extraction, blood samples from the prospective study were shipped at room temperature or frozen.

The data were obtained in a study of blood T cell repertoires in COVID-19 (dated by TCRdb to the early 2020s). About the investigation overall: The collaborator samples originated in the United States, Italy and Spain and spanned the acute and convalescent phases of COVID-19. The repertoires were released in a freely available public database intended as a resource for research on the immune response to SARS-CoV-2. The prospective study material was composed of cDNA or gDNA derived from T cells, B-cell-depleted T cells, or PBMCs. The dataset comprised deeply sampled blood TCRbeta repertoires from subjects exposed to, actively infected with, or recovered from COVID-19. The samples were drawn from the first 160 participants of the ongoing ImmuneRACE study and from 1,254 subjects provided by 6 global collaborators. HLA class I and class II types, where available, came from metadata supplied by the sample provider rather than from assay-based typing. The sample metadata nearly always contained a de-identified subject ID, COVID-19 status, age in years and sex.

TCRbeta CDR3 regions were amplified from genomic DNA by means of the immunoSEQ Assay, a bias-controlled multiplex PCR. In the authors' own workflow: The number of nucleated cells in each sample was estimated from the amplification of reference gene primers within the assay. To quantify the absolute abundance of each unique TCRbeta CDR3 rearrangement, sequence reads were collapsed and filtered. Productive Simpson clonality was computed per sample as the square root of Simpson's diversity index over productive rearrangements. This immuneACCESS table, as held by TCRdb, lists in-frame sequences with V and J called but not all clones. Of the missing ones, under half trace to an unresolved V gene in checked studies; the others have no known cause. The DNA gave D and trimming, while V, J and clone size come from that table. Here the sample has 300,000 to 400,000 clones; 70% to 90% occur a single time. The ten largest clones add up to 1.2% of the sample.

Overall study results and their limits: Clinical and demographic metadata were provided uncurated, with the amount varying by source and participant.

The rearranged chain carries TRBV7-2 and TRBJ1-3; perhaps TRBD1 is the D gene, with 5 bases matching. This clonotype was obtained from a woman aged 18-29 years who had recovered from COVID-19. The sequenced sample was PBMCs or T cells enriched from blood (not recorded which). At the DNA level, the sequence is TGTGCCAGCAGCTTCACTCTGGGGCTAGGAAACACCATATATTTT. Its product reads: CASSFTLGLGNTIYF.